The rows below give T cell receptor beta chains drawn from one sample of a study of early T cells in non-severe SARS-CoV-2 infection. TCRdb reprocessed the 5' RACE reads via MiXCR and lists one record per CDR3 protein. Of 100,000 to 130,000 distinct CDR3 sequences listed, 11% are singletons. The source material was whole blood. These receptors were taken from an adult who was a healthcare worker with PCR-confirmed SARS-CoV-2 infection or an uninfected control (not recorded which). Each CDR3 is given with its conserved first and last residue. Fields, in order: CDR3 DNA, CDR3 protein, V gene, CDR3 length, D gene, clone size, J gene. The D gene is left open where the match is weak. Size is omitted from some rows. Given values are once, few, many or a class for expanded clones.

CDR3nt: TGTGCCATCAGTTTTGGGACAGGCTCCTACGAGCAGTACTTC
CDR3aa: CAISFGTGSYEQYF
v_gene: TRBV10-3
len: 14
d_gene: TRBD1
abundance: few
j_gene: TRBJ2-7

CDR3nt: TGCAGTGCTAGAGATCGGGACACATACGAGCAGTACTTC
CDR3aa: CSARDRDTYEQYF
v_gene: TRBV20-1
len: 13
d_gene: -
abundance: -
j_gene: TRBJ2-7

CDR3nt: TGTGCCAGCAGCCCAGGGACCCACTCTGGAAACACCATATATTTT
CDR3aa: CASSPGTHSGNTIYF
v_gene: TRBV7-9
len: 15
d_gene: -
abundance: many
j_gene: TRBJ1-3

CDR3nt: TGTGCCAGCAGCCCCTTTACTAGCGGGCATACCAATGAGCAGTTCTTC
CDR3aa: CASSPFTSGHTNEQFF
v_gene: TRBV7-2
len: 16
d_gene: TRBD2
abundance: many
j_gene: TRBJ2-1

CDR3nt: TGTGCCAGCAGCTTAGGTAACGGTAGGCAGTTCTTC
CDR3aa: CASSLGNGRQFF
v_gene: TRBV7-9
len: 12
d_gene: -
abundance: many
j_gene: TRBJ2-1

CDR3nt: TGCAGTGCCACTCCTAGCGGCTACTACAATGAGCAGTTCTTC
CDR3aa: CSATPSGYYNEQFF
v_gene: TRBV20-1
len: 14
d_gene: TRBD2
abundance: few
j_gene: TRBJ2-1

CDR3nt: TGTGCCAGCATTCCCCGGGACTACACTGAAGCTTTCTTT
CDR3aa: CASIPRDYTEAFF
v_gene: TRBV7-9
len: 13
d_gene: -
abundance: few
j_gene: TRBJ1-1

CDR3nt: TGTGCCAGCAGCTCGCCCCGGGACTTAGGAAACACTGAAGCTTTCTTT
CDR3aa: CASSSPRDLGNTEAFF
v_gene: TRBV13
len: 16
d_gene: -
abundance: many
j_gene: TRBJ1-1

CDR3nt: TGTGCCAGCAGCTTAGGGTTCTACATTCCCGGGGAGCTGTTTTTT
CDR3aa: CASSLGFYIPGELFF
v_gene: TRBV7-2
len: 15
d_gene: -
abundance: -
j_gene: TRBJ2-2

CDR3nt: TGTGCCAGCAGTTTTTTCTATGGGGGGGCCGGCGAGCAGTACTTC
CDR3aa: CASSFFYGGAGEQYF
v_gene: TRBV28
len: 15
d_gene: -
abundance: few
j_gene: TRBJ2-7

CDR3nt: TGTGCCACCAGTGGACGGGGGGAAGAGACCCAGTACTTC
CDR3aa: CATSGRGEETQYF
v_gene: TRBV24-1
len: 13
d_gene: TRBD2
abundance: -
j_gene: TRBJ2-5

CDR3nt: TGTGCCAGCAGCTTCAGCGGGAGTGGGAAGACCCAGTACTTC
CDR3aa: CASSFSGSGKTQYF
v_gene: TRBV7-2
len: 14
d_gene: TRBD2
abundance: many
j_gene: TRBJ2-5

CDR3nt: TGTGCCTGGAGTGGGCCAGCTGGGTTGGGCGATGAGCAGTTCTTC
CDR3aa: CAWSGPAGLGDEQFF
v_gene: TRBV30
len: 15
d_gene: -
abundance: many
j_gene: TRBJ2-1

CDR3nt: TGCGCCAGCAGCATACCATCCACCGGGCTAGCTCCTAAGGTCCCCTACAATGAGCAGTTCTTC
CDR3aa: CASSIPSTGLAPKVPYNEQFF
v_gene: TRBV5-1
len: 21
d_gene: -
abundance: many
j_gene: TRBJ2-1

CDR3nt: TGTGCCAGCAGTGAAGCAAAAGGGCTGCTAACCTATGGCTACACCTTC
CDR3aa: CASSEAKGLLTYGYTF
v_gene: TRBV2
len: 16
d_gene: -
abundance: few
j_gene: TRBJ1-2

CDR3nt: TGTGCCAGCAGCTCATACAGGGGTTCTGGGGCCAACGTCCTGACTTTC
CDR3aa: CASSSYRGSGANVLTF
v_gene: TRBV7-8
len: 16
d_gene: TRBD1
abundance: few
j_gene: TRBJ2-6

CDR3nt: TGCAGTGCTAGGATTGTAGAGACCCAGTACTTC
CDR3aa: CSARIVETQYF
v_gene: TRBV20-1
len: 11
d_gene: -
abundance: few
j_gene: TRBJ2-5

CDR3nt: TGCAGCGCCTGGGGGGCCGCCAATGAGCAGTTCTTC
CDR3aa: CSAWGAANEQFF
v_gene: TRBV29-1
len: 12
d_gene: -
abundance: many
j_gene: TRBJ2-1

CDR3nt: TGTGCCAGCAGCGAATCTAGCGGGAGATTTTACGAGCAGTACTTC
CDR3aa: CASSESSGRFYEQYF
v_gene: TRBV9
len: 15
d_gene: TRBD2
abundance: many
j_gene: TRBJ2-7

CDR3nt: TGTGCCAGCAGCTTAAGGTCTAGCCGAAGTTCCTACAATGAGCAGTTCTTC
CDR3aa: CASSLRSSRSSYNEQFF
v_gene: TRBV7-2
len: 17
d_gene: -
abundance: many
j_gene: TRBJ2-1

CDR3nt: TGCAGTGCTAGAAAGGGGACCTCTGGAAACACCATATATTTT
CDR3aa: CSARKGTSGNTIYF
v_gene: TRBV20-1
len: 14
d_gene: -
abundance: few
j_gene: TRBJ1-3